This T cell receptor beta chain was recovered during a study of regulatory T cells in long-lasting Graves disease. Study observations and caveats: Persistent disease preferred TRBV28, TRBJ1-2 and TRBJ2-5.

In building TCR beta libraries, iRepertoire HTBI primers were used together with Arm-PCR of CDR3 regions. Via MiXCR, TCRdb re-called the multiplex PCR reads, giving one row per CDR3 protein. The sample has about 440,000 distinct CDR3 sequences; 15% are singletons. This clonotype showed up many times. Its cognate antigen is unknown. Time point meaning: newly diagnosed GD, antithyroid drugs for less than 3 months. TCR sequences were obtained from RNA taken from PBMCs. This CDR3 has 14 amino acids. J was trimmed by 3 bases and V by 5 bases; bases with no gene match: 3. The same specimen was also included in a second study, on T cells in Graves' hyperthyroidism and ophthalmopathy. That investigation notes: The diagnoses drew upon clinical symptoms, serum thyroxine and TRAb, thyroid ultrasound and orbital computed tomography. Model output signaled ophthalmopathy a median roughly 6 months ahead of onset.

The rearrangement joins TRBV12-3 or TRBV12-4 to TRBJ2-1; TRBD2 matches at 8 bases. The clonotype originates from a woman in her twenties or thirties with Graves disease. The material was peripheral blood mononuclear cells (PBMCs), obtained at new diagnosis, from a patient treated with antithyroid drugs. The CDR3: CASSRGGDYNEQFF. The CDR3 nucleotides are TGTGCCAGCAGTCGGGGGGGCGACTACAATGAGCAGTTCTTC.